Only one count was recorded for the clone carrying this T cell receptor (beta chain). Its antigen is unknown. Method: immunoSEQ multiplex PCR; TCRdb's copy keeps in-frame clones and lacks some. Altogether approximately 400,000 clones are present, about 88% being singletons, with the ten largest covering around 3.3%. These data are taken from a study of Ad26.COV2.S vaccination and SARS-CoV-2 variants. At the level of the study: In the study, Ad26.COV2.S was injected intramuscularly once, or twice 56 days apart. Findings and limits, study-wide: People who got the vaccine had more spike-specific TCR breadth than people who got placebo.

V gave up 2 bases and J gave up 4 bases; unmatched junction bases: 3. CDR1 SGHTA and CDR2 FQGNSA come from the germline V gene. CDR3 length: 14 residues. Described treatment: about 20 received Ad26.COV2.S at low or high dose, single or two shots; roughly five received placebo; per-sample allocation not given. Day 63 following the first vaccine or placebo injection was when the samples were taken. Recruitment in Boston yielded a donor of adult age, 18-55 years. The material was peripheral blood, obtained in a trial of Ad26.COV2.S vaccine versus placebo. The receptor was derived from a person between 18 and 65 years old who received the Ad26.COV2.S COVID-19 vaccine or a placebo. V gene TRBV7-2 combines with J gene TRBJ1-1, with 8 bases matching TRBD1. CDR3 sequence (DNA): TGTGCCAGCAGCTTAAGGGACAGGAGCACTGAAGCTTTCTTT. This encodes CASSLRDRSTEAFF.